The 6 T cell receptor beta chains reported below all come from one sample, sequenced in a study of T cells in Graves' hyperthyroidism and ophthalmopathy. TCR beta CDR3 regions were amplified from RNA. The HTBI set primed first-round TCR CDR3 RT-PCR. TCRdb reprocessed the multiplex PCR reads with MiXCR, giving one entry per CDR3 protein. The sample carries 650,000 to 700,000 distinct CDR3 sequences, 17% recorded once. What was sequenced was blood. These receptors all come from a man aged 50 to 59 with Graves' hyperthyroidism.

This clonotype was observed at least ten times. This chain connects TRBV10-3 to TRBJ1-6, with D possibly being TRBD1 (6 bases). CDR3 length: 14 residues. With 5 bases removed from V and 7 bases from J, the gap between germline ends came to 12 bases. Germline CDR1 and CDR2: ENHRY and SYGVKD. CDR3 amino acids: CAISTDRGNSPLHF. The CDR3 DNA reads TGTGCCATCAGTACGGACAGAGGGAATTCACCCCTCCACTTT.

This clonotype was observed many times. The CDR3 DNA reads TGTGCCACCAGTCATACACTAGCGAAGAACACCGGGGAGCTGTTTTTT. It encodes CATSHTLAKNTGELFF. The J gene is TRBJ2-2, the V gene TRBV24-1; the match to TRBD2 covers 7 bases. Trimming cost V 6 bases and J 1 base; bases outside gene matches: 7. This CDR3 contains 16 residues. CDR1 is KGHDR and CDR2 is SFDVKD in the germline V gene.

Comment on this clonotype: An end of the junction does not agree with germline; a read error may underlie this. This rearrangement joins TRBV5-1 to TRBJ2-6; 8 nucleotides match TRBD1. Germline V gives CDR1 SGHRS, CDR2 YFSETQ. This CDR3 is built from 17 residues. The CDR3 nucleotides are TGTGCCAGCAGCTTGGCGCAGGGGGCGCGTGGGGCCAACGTCCTGACTTTC. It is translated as CASSLAQGARGANVLTF.

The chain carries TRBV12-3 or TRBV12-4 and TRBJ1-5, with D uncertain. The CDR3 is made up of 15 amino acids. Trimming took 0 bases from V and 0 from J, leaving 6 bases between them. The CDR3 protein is CASSLASHSNQPQHF. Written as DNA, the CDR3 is TGTGCCAGCAGTTTAGCCTCCCATAGCAATCAGCCCCAGCATTTT.

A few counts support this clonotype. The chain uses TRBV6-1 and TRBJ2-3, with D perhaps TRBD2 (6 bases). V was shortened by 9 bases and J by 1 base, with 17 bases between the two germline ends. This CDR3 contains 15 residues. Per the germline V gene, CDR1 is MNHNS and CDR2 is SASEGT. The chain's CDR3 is CASGNSGSRTDTQYF. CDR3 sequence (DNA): TGTGCCAGTGGAAACTCCGGGAGTCGCACAGATACGCAGTATTTT.

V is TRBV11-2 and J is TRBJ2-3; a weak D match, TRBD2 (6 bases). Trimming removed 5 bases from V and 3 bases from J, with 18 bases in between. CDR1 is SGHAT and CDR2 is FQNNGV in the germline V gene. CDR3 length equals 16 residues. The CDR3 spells CASSPNQGLATDTQYF. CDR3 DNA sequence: TGTGCCAGCAGCCCAAACCAGGGACTTGCAACAGATACGCAGTATTTT.